Listed below are T cell receptor beta chains from one sample, sequenced in a study of CD8 T cells in ankylosing spondylitis. TCRdb independently ran MiXCR on the 5' RACE reads; one entry per CDR3 protein. The sample records fewer than 200,000 distinct CDR3 sequences, roughly 20% being singletons. The sample taken for sequencing was blood, either unsorted or a sorted T cell fraction (not recorded which). The receptors come from a male donor between 10 and 30 years old with ankylosing spondylitis or in good health (not recorded which). The CDR3 runs from the conserved cysteine through the conserved F or W. The D gene is left open where the match is weak. Rows give clone size only sometimes, using once, few, many, or a class for an expanded clone.

d_call: TRBD2; clone_size: many; j_call: TRBJ2-3; v_call: TRBV20-1; cdr3_nt: TGCAGTGCGCAAACTAGCGGGAGGCTCCCAGATACGCAGTATTTT; cdr3_aa: CSAQTSGRLPDTQYF
d_call: NA; clone_size: once; j_call: TRBJ2-7; v_call: TRBV7-2; cdr3_nt: TGTGCCAGCAGCGGGCGGGGAACCTACGAGCAGTACTTC; cdr3_aa: CASSGRGTYEQYF
d_call: TRBD2; clone_size: many; j_call: TRBJ2-1; v_call: TRBV7-9; cdr3_nt: TGTGCCAGCATCCCCCCCCCCGGGAGGGGCAATGAGCAGTTCTTC; cdr3_aa: CASIPPPGRGNEQFF
d_call: NA; clone_size: NA; j_call: TRBJ1-1; v_call: TRBV5-5; cdr3_nt: TGTGCCAGCAGCTTACAGACCACTGAAGCTTTCTTT; cdr3_aa: CASSLQTTEAFF
d_call: NA; clone_size: many; j_call: TRBJ2-3; v_call: TRBV6-2/TRBV6-3; cdr3_nt: TGTGCCGGACGCAGGTGGTCTAGCACAGATACGCAGTATTTT; cdr3_aa: CAGRRWSSTDTQYF
d_call: TRBD2; clone_size: many; j_call: TRBJ2-3; v_call: TRBV3-1; cdr3_nt: TGTGCCAGCAGCCAACGGCTAGCGGGAGCTTCAGATACGCAGTATTTT; cdr3_aa: CASSQRLAGASDTQYF
d_call: TRBD2; clone_size: many; j_call: TRBJ2-1; v_call: TRBV6-2/TRBV6-3; cdr3_nt: TGTGCCGCTCAAAGGGCTAGCGGGATTAACGAGCAGTTCTTC; cdr3_aa: CAAQRASGINEQFF
d_call: TRBD1; clone_size: many; j_call: TRBJ1-1; v_call: TRBV5-1; cdr3_nt: TGCGCCAGCAGCTCTTGGACAGGGACGAACACTGAAGCTTTCTTT; cdr3_aa: CASSSWTGTNTEAFF
d_call: NA; clone_size: NA; j_call: TRBJ2-1; v_call: TRBV7-2; cdr3_nt: TGTGCCAGCAGCTTAGGTGGTGTGCTTGATGAGCAGTTCTTC; cdr3_aa: CASSLGGVLDEQFF
d_call: NA; clone_size: many; j_call: TRBJ2-3; v_call: TRBV6-2/TRBV6-3; cdr3_nt: TGTGCCAGCAGTTTAATAGCCGCCACAGATACGCAGTATTTT; cdr3_aa: CASSLIAATDTQYF
d_call: TRBD1; clone_size: NA; j_call: TRBJ2-7; v_call: TRBV29-1; cdr3_nt: TGCAGCGTTGGTCCGGGACAGATCCCCTACGAGCAGTACTTC; cdr3_aa: CSVGPGQIPYEQYF
d_call: NA; clone_size: NA; j_call: TRBJ2-1; v_call: TRBV27; cdr3_nt: TGTGCCAGCAGTCGCAGAATCAATGAGCAGTTCTTC; cdr3_aa: CASSRRINEQFF
d_call: TRBD1; clone_size: many; j_call: TRBJ2-1; v_call: TRBV5-1; cdr3_nt: TGCGCCAGCAGCGCAGCACAGGGGTACAATGAGCAGTTCTTC; cdr3_aa: CASSAAQGYNEQFF
d_call: TRBD1; clone_size: NA; j_call: TRBJ1-4; v_call: TRBV19; cdr3_nt: TGTGCCAGTATAAACAGGGGAACTAATGAAAAACTGTTTTTT; cdr3_aa: CASINRGTNEKLFF
d_call: NA; clone_size: many; j_call: TRBJ2-5; v_call: TRBV7-9; cdr3_nt: TGTGCCAGCAGCAGCTCCGGTGCTCAAGAGACCCAGTACTTC; cdr3_aa: CASSSSGAQETQYF
d_call: TRBD1; clone_size: NA; j_call: TRBJ2-1; v_call: TRBV25-1; cdr3_nt: TGTGCCAGCAGTGCTGAACAGGGGAGTTTATGGTCTGGGCAGTTCTTC; cdr3_aa: CASSAEQGSLWSGQFF
d_call: NA; clone_size: NA; j_call: TRBJ2-7; v_call: TRBV6-1; cdr3_nt: TGTGCCAGCAGTGAAAGTGGGCAGACCTACGAGCAGTACTTC; cdr3_aa: CASSESGQTYEQYF
d_call: NA; clone_size: many; j_call: TRBJ2-1; v_call: TRBV27; cdr3_nt: TGTGCCAGCAGCCCACAGCTTCCCAATGAGCAGTTCTTC; cdr3_aa: CASSPQLPNEQFF
d_call: TRBD1; clone_size: many; j_call: TRBJ1-1; v_call: TRBV10-3; cdr3_nt: TGTGCCATCAGTGAACAGGGGGGATTCGGGACTGAAGCTTTCTTT; cdr3_aa: CAISEQGGFGTEAFF
d_call: TRBD2; clone_size: NA; j_call: TRBJ2-1; v_call: TRBV20-1; cdr3_nt: TGCAGTGCTAGCCCCTTACGGCGGGAGGGCCCTGGTAATGAGCAGTTCTTC; cdr3_aa: CSASPLRREGPGNEQFF
d_call: NA; clone_size: many; j_call: TRBJ1-5; v_call: TRBV12-3/TRBV12-4; cdr3_nt: TGTGCCAGCAGAGAGTATAGCAATCAGCCCCAGCATTTT; cdr3_aa: CASREYSNQPQHF
d_call: NA; clone_size: few; j_call: TRBJ2-2; v_call: TRBV7-3; cdr3_nt: TGTGCCAGCAGCTTTCCGCGGGGGGAGCTGTTTTTT; cdr3_aa: CASSFPRGELFF
d_call: NA; clone_size: many; j_call: TRBJ1-1; v_call: TRBV5-1; cdr3_nt: TGCGCCAGCAGCTTGGGACAATTCCACACTGAAGCTTTCTTT; cdr3_aa: CASSLGQFHTEAFF
d_call: NA; clone_size: many; j_call: TRBJ2-2; v_call: TRBV9; cdr3_nt: TGTGCCAGCAGCGTAGTAGGAGGTGACACCGGGGAGCTGTTTTTT; cdr3_aa: CASSVVGGDTGELFF
d_call: TRBD2; clone_size: many; j_call: TRBJ2-7; v_call: TRBV7-2; cdr3_nt: TGTGCCAGCAGCTCAGGACTAGCGGGAATCTACGAGCAGTACTTC; cdr3_aa: CASSSGLAGIYEQYF
d_call: NA; clone_size: many; j_call: TRBJ2-5; v_call: TRBV6-5; cdr3_nt: TGTGCCAGCAGTTACGGGGGCAGGGTGGAGACCCAGTACTTC; cdr3_aa: CASSYGGRVETQYF
d_call: NA; clone_size: many; j_call: TRBJ2-1; v_call: TRBV12-3/TRBV12-4; cdr3_nt: TGTGCCAGCAGCCTGGGGGTAGCGAGTTTGTACAATGAGCAGTTCTTC; cdr3_aa: CASSLGVASLYNEQFF
d_call: NA; clone_size: many; j_call: TRBJ2-5; v_call: TRBV20-1; cdr3_nt: TGCAGTGCTAGAAGCCCAACGGTCGGGACGTATCAAGAGACCCAGTACTTC; cdr3_aa: CSARSPTVGTYQETQYF
d_call: NA; clone_size: few; j_call: TRBJ1-6; v_call: TRBV20-1; cdr3_nt: TGCAGTGCTAGAGATCACCGGGGCTCCTATAATTCACCCCTCCACTTT; cdr3_aa: CSARDHRGSYNSPLHF
d_call: NA; clone_size: many; j_call: TRBJ2-3; v_call: TRBV29-1; cdr3_nt: TGCAGCGTTGACAGGGAAGATACGCAGTATTTT; cdr3_aa: CSVDREDTQYF
d_call: NA; clone_size: few; j_call: TRBJ2-3; v_call: TRBV1; cdr3_nt: TGCACCAGCGCACTCTGGAATCCTAAGAGCACAGATACGCAGTATTTT; cdr3_aa: CTSALWNPKSTDTQYF
d_call: NA; clone_size: few; j_call: TRBJ1-1; v_call: TRBV19; cdr3_nt: TGTGCCAGTAGTCCATCCATGAACACTGAAGCTTTCTTT; cdr3_aa: CASSPSMNTEAFF
d_call: TRBD2; clone_size: many; j_call: TRBJ2-1; v_call: TRBV6-2/TRBV6-3; cdr3_nt: TGTGCCAGCAGTTACTCTGTCTCTAGCGGGATGAATGAGCAGTTCTTC; cdr3_aa: CASSYSVSSGMNEQFF
d_call: NA; clone_size: many; j_call: TRBJ1-2; v_call: TRBV20-1; cdr3_nt: TGTACAGGGTCATCGGACTATGGCTACACCTTC; cdr3_aa: CTGSSDYGYTF
d_call: NA; clone_size: many; j_call: TRBJ2-1; v_call: TRBV3-1; cdr3_nt: TGTGCCAGCAGCCCCCCTCCTGGCAATGAGCAGTTCTTC; cdr3_aa: CASSPPPGNEQFF
d_call: TRBD2; clone_size: many; j_call: TRBJ2-1; v_call: TRBV2; cdr3_nt: TGTGCCAGCAGTGGCGGGAGTAGGTTCTTC; cdr3_aa: CASSGGSRFF
d_call: NA; clone_size: many; j_call: TRBJ2-1; v_call: TRBV5-1; cdr3_nt: TGCGCCAGCAGCCAACCCGGGGGACAGTCATCCGGCTCCTACAATGAGCAGTTCTTC; cdr3_aa: CASSQPGGQSSGSYNEQFF